Listed below are T cell receptor beta chains from one sample, sequenced in a study of shared clonotypes between healthy human individuals. Assay: immunoSEQ multiplex PCR; the TCRdb copy retains only in-frame clones and omits some. The table includes fewer than 850,000 clones, about 96% detected once. The sequencing sample was made of naive CD8+ T cells sorted from blood. The receptors here all came from a man aged 25-45 years in good health. The conserved cysteine and the conserved F or W are not part of the CDR3 here. A D gene is named only where the DNA matches it firmly. Expanded clones are given a class, and other clones once, few, many or no size at all.

v_call: TRBV18; j_call: TRBJ1-2; clone_size: -; d_call: -; cdr3_aa: ASSPTPGPNYGYT
v_call: TRBV29-1; j_call: TRBJ2-1; clone_size: -; d_call: TRBD1; cdr3_aa: SVQGGTDNEQF
v_call: TRBV5-4; j_call: TRBJ2-3; clone_size: -; d_call: TRBD2; cdr3_aa: ASSFGLAGPSTDTQY
v_call: TRBV7-6; j_call: TRBJ2-1; clone_size: -; d_call: -; cdr3_aa: ASSPRTSGFYNEQF
v_call: TRBV28; j_call: TRBJ1-2; clone_size: -; d_call: -; cdr3_aa: ASSLVPTGGYGYT
v_call: TRBV5-4; j_call: TRBJ2-2; clone_size: -; d_call: TRBD1; cdr3_aa: ASSITGVPGELF
v_call: TRBV27; j_call: TRBJ2-1; clone_size: -; d_call: TRBD1; cdr3_aa: ASSARTGLEYNEQF
v_call: TRBV5-1; j_call: TRBJ1-2; clone_size: once; d_call: -; cdr3_aa: ASRETGNYGYT
v_call: TRBV5-5; j_call: TRBJ2-5; clone_size: once; d_call: -; cdr3_aa: ASSLGTTTGETQY
v_call: TRBV29-1; j_call: TRBJ2-1; clone_size: -; d_call: TRBD2; cdr3_aa: SVELAGGGNEQF
v_call: TRBV6-5; j_call: TRBJ1-4; clone_size: -; d_call: TRBD1; cdr3_aa: ASMRQGNEKLF
v_call: TRBV5-4; j_call: TRBJ2-7; clone_size: -; d_call: -; cdr3_aa: ASSLGGLINEQY
v_call: TRBV27; j_call: TRBJ2-2; clone_size: -; d_call: -; cdr3_aa: ASSLKTGNTGELF
v_call: TRBV25-1; j_call: TRBJ1-1; clone_size: -; d_call: TRBD1; cdr3_aa: ASSRGQGNTEAF
v_call: TRBV5-5; j_call: TRBJ1-1; clone_size: once; d_call: -; cdr3_aa: ASLAGVGTEAF
v_call: TRBV4-3; j_call: TRBJ1-1; clone_size: -; d_call: -; cdr3_aa: ASSLLPDRLNTEAF
v_call: TRBV14; j_call: TRBJ2-1; clone_size: -; d_call: -; cdr3_aa: ASSHSYYNEQF
v_call: TRBV27; j_call: TRBJ2-1; clone_size: once; d_call: TRBD2; cdr3_aa: ASSLDWEGLPNEQF
v_call: TRBV27; j_call: TRBJ1-2; clone_size: -; d_call: -; cdr3_aa: ASSLDRTPQGYT
v_call: TRBV11-2; j_call: TRBJ2-5; clone_size: -; d_call: TRBD1; cdr3_aa: ASSTGTAKKTQY
v_call: TRBV5-1; j_call: TRBJ2-7; clone_size: -; d_call: TRBD2; cdr3_aa: ASSLASGTRNEQY
v_call: TRBV25-1; j_call: TRBJ2-7; clone_size: -; d_call: TRBD2; cdr3_aa: ASSGVAGAYEQY
v_call: TRBV4-1; j_call: TRBJ1-2; clone_size: -; d_call: -; cdr3_aa: ASSQEEGSYGYT
v_call: TRBV4-1; j_call: TRBJ2-1; clone_size: -; d_call: -; cdr3_aa: ASSQDQAKRQF